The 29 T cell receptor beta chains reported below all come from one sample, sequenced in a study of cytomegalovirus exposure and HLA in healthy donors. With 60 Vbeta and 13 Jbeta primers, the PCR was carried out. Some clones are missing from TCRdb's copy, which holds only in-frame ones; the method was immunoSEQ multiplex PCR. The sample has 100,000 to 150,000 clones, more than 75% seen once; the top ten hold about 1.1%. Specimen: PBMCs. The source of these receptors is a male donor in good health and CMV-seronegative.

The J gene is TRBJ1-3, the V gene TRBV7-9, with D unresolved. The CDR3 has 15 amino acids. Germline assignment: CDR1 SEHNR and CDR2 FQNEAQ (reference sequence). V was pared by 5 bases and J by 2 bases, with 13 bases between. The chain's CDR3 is CASSPVALAGNTIYF. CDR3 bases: TGTGCCAGCAGCCCGGTAGCCCTCGCTGGAAACACCATATATTTT.

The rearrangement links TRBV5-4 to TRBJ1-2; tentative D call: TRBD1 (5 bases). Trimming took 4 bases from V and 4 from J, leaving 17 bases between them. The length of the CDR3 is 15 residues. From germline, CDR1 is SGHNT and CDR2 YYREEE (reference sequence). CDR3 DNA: TGTGCCAGCAGCGCGGTAGAGGCCAGGGCCTATGGCTACACCTTC. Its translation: CASSAVEARAYGYTF.

The CDR3 is CASSVGQSSYEQYF. CDR3 nucleotide sequence: TGTGCCAGCAGTGTAGGACAGAGCTCCTACGAGCAGTACTTC. J is TRBJ2-7 and V is TRBV6-1, with D possibly being TRBD1 (6 bases). This CDR3 has 14 amino acids. In germline, CDR1 is MNHNS, CDR2 SASEGT. V lost 4 bases to trimming and J lost 0 bases, with 10 bases between them.

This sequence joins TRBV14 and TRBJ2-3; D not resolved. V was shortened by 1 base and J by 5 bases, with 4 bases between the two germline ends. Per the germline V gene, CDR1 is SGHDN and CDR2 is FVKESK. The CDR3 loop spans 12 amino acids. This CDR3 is CASSQGVDTQYF. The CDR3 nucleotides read TGTGCCAGCAGCCAAGGCGTAGATACGCAGTATTTT.

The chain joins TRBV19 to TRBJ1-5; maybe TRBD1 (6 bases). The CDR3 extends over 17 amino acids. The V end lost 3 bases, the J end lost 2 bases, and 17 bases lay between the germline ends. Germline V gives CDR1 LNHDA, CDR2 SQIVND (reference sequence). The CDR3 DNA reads TGTGCCAGTAGTATGGCCGAGGGGGTAATCGGCAATCAGCCCCAGCATTTT. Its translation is CASSMAEGVIGNQPQHF.

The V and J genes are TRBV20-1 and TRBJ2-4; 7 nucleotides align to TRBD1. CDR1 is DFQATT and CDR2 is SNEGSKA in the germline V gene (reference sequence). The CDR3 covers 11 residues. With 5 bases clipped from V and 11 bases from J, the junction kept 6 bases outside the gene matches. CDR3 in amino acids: CSAYDRVFQYF. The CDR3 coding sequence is TGCAGTGCTTATGACAGGGTCTTTCAGTACTTC.

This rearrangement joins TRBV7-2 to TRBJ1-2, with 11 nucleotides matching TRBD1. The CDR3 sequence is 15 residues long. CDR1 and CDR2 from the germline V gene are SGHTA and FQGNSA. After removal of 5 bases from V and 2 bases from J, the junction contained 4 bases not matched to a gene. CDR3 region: CASSPGQGANYGYTF. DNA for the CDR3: TGTGCCAGCAGCCCAGGACAGGGGGCAAACTATGGCTACACCTTC. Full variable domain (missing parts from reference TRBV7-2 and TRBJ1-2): GAGVSQSPSNKVTEKGKDVELRCDPISGHTALYWYRQSLGQGLEFLIYFQGNSAPDKSGLPSDRFSAERTGGSVSTLTIQRTQQEDSAVYLCASSPGQGANYGYTFGSGTRLTVV.

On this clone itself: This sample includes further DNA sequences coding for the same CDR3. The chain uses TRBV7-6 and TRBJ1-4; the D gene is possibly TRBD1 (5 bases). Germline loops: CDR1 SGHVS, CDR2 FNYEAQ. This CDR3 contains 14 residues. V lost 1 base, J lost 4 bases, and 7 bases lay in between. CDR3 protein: CASSLGQGNEKLFF. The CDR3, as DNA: TGTGCCAGCAGCTTAGGTCAGGGTAATGAAAAACTGTTTTTT.

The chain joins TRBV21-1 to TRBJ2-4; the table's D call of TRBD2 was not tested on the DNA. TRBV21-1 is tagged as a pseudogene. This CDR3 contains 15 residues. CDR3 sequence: CASSKEVRSGDIQYF. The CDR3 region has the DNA TGTGCCAGCAGCAAAGAGGTGCGGAGCGGGGACATTCAGTACTTC.

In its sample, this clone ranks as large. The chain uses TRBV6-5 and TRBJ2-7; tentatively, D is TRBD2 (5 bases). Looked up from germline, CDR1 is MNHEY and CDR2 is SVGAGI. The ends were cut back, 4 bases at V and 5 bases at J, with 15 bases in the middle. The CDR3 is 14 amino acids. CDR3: CASSSGLAWNEQYF. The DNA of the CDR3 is TGTGCCAGCAGTTCTGGTCTAGCCTGGAACGAGCAGTACTTC.

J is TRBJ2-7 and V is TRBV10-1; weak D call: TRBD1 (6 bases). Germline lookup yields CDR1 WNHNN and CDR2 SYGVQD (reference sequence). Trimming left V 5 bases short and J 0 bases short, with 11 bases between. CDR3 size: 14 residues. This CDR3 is CASSSDRSSYEQYF. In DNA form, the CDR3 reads TGCGCCAGCAGTTCGGACAGAAGCTCCTACGAGCAGTACTTC.

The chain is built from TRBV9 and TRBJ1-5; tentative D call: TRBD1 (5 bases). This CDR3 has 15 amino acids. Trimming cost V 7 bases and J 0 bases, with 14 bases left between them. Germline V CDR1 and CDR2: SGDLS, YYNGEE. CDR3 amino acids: CASSIGADSNQPQHF. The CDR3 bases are TGTGCCAGCTCGATAGGGGCAGATAGCAATCAGCCCCAGCATTTT.

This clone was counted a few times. The CDR3 loop is CASSYSSGLNTEAFF. DNA for the CDR3: TGTGCCAGCAGTTACTCTTCAGGTTTAAACACTGAAGCTTTCTTT. The V call is TRBV6-6, the J call TRBJ1-1; D is unclear. Trimming stripped 0 bases from V and 2 bases from J, with 10 bases between. Looked up from germline, CDR1 is MNHNY and CDR2 is SVGAGI (reference sequence). The CDR3 length is 15 residues.

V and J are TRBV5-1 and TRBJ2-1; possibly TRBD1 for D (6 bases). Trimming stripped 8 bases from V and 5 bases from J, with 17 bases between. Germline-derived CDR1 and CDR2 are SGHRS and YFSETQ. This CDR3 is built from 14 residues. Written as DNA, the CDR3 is TGCGCCAGTAGAACAGGGTCTTCCGACAATGAGCAGTTCTTC. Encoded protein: CASRTGSSDNEQFF.

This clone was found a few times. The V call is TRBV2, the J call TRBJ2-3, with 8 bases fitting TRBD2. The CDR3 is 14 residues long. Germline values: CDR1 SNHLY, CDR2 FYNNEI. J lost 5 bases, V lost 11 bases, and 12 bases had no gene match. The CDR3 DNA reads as TGTGCCGGTAGATCGGGACTAGAGGTAGATACGCAGTATTTT. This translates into CAGRSGLEVDTQYF.

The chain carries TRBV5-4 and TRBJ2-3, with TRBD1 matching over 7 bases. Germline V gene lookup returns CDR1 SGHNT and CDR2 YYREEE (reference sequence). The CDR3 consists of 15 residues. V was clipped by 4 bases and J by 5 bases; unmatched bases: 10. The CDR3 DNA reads TGTGCCAGCAGCGGCAGACAGGGAGCGGTAGATACGCAGTATTTT. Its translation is CASSGRQGAVDTQYF.

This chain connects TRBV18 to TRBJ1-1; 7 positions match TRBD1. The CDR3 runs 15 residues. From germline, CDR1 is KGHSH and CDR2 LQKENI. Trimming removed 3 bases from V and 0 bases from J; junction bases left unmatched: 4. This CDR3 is CASSPRTGVNTEAFF. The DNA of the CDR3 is TGTGCCAGCTCACCCCGGACAGGTGTGAACACTGAAGCTTTCTTT.

The CDR3 sequence: CASSPRDLNSPLHF. CDR3 bases: TGTGCCAGCAGTCCTCGGGATCTTAATTCACCCCTCCACTTT. The chain is built from TRBV2 and TRBJ1-6, with D uncertain. V lost 5 bases and J 6 bases, leaving 11 bases between the germline ends. The CDR3 runs 14 residues. Germline assignment: CDR1 SNHLY and CDR2 FYNNEI.

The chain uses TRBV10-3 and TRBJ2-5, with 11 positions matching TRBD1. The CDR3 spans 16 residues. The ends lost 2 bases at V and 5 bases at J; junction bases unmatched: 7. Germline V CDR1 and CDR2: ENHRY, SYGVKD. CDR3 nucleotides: TGTGCCATCAGTGAGGTTGGACAGGGGGCTTATGAGACCCAGTACTTC. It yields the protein CAISEVGQGAYETQYF.

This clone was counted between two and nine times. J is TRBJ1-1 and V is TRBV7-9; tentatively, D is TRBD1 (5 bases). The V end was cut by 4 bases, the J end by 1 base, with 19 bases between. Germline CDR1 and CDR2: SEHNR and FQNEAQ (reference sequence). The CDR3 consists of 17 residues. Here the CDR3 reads CASSSPGLWTSNTEAFF. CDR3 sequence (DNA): TGTGCCAGCAGCTCTCCGGGCCTCTGGACATCGAACACTGAAGCTTTCTTT.

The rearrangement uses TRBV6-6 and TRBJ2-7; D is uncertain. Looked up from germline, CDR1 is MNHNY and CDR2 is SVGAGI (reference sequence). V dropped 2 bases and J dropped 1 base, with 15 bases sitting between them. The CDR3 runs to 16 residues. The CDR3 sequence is CASSYEVRLTSYEQYF. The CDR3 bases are TGTGCCAGCAGTTACGAAGTCAGGCTTACGTCCTACGAGCAGTACTTC.

The CDR3 region has the DNA TGTGCCAGCAGCTTAGAGCATGAAGTGTTAGTCTCCTACGAGCAGTACTTC. As protein: CASSLEHEVLVSYEQYF. This chain connects TRBV11-2 to TRBJ2-7; no clear D gene. With 0 bases removed from V and 0 bases from J, the gap between germline ends came to 15 bases. From germline, CDR1 is SGHAT and CDR2 FQNNGV. This CDR3 spans 17 amino acids.

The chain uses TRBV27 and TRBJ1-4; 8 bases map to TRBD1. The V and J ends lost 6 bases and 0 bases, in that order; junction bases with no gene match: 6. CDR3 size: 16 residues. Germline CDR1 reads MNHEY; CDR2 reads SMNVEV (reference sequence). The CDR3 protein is CASSPTGGATNEKLFF. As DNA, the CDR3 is TGTGCCAGCAGCCCTACAGGGGGGGCAACTAATGAAAAACTGTTTTTT.

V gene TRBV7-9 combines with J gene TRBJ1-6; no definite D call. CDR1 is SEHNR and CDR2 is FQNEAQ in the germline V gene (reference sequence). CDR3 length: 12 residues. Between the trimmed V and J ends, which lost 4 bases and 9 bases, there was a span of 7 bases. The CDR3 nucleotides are TGTGCCAGCAGCTACGACTCTTCACCCCTCCACTTT. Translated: CASSYDSSPLHF.

CDR3 sequence (DNA): TGTGCCAGCAGCATCGGACAGGGGTCCACCGGGGAGCTGTTTTTT. Translating gives CASSIGQGSTGELFF. This chain links TRBV5-4 with TRBJ2-2, with 9 nucleotides matching TRBD1. Germline CDR1 reads SGHNT; CDR2 reads YYREEE (reference sequence). Trimming at V came to 4 bases and at J to 4 bases, leaving 5 bases not matched to a gene. The CDR3 has 15 amino acids.

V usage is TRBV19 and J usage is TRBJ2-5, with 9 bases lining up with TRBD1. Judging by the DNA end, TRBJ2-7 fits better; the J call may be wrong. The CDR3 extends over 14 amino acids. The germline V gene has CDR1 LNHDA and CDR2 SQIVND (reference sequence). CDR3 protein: CASSPGQGGYEQYF. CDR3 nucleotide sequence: TGTGCCAGTAGTCCGGGACAGGGAGGCTACGAGCAGTACTTC.

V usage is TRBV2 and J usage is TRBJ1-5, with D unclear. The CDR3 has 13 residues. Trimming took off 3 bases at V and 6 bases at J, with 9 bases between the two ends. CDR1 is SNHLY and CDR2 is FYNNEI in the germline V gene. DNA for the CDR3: TGTGCCAGCAGTGATGACACTCCTCAGCCCCAGCATTTT. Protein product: CASSDDTPQPQHF. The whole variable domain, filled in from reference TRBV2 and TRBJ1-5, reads EPEVTQTPSHQVTQMGQEVILRCVPISNHLYFYWYRQILGQKVEFLVSFYNNEISEKSEIFDDQFSVERPDGSNFTLKIRSTKLEDSAMYFCASSDDTPQPQHFGDGTRLSIL.

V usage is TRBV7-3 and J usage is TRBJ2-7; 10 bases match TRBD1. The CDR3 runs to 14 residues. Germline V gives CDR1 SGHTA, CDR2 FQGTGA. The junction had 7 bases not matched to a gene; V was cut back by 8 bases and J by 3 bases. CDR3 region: CASSQGQGIYEQYF. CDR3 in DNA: TGTGCCAGCTCCCAGGGACAGGGGATCTACGAGCAGTACTTC.

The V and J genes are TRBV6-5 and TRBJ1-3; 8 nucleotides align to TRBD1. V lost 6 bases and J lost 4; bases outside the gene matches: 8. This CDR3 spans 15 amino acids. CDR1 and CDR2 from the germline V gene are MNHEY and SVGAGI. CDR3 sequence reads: CASRPSTGAGNTIYF. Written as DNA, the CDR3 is TGTGCCAGCAGGCCGTCGACAGGGGCAGGAAACACCATATATTTT.